This is a list of T cell receptor beta chains from one sample in a study of response to subunit inactivated influenza vaccine. One entry per CDR3 protein, called by TCRdb with MiXCR from the RT-PCR reads. Found here are roughly 700,000 distinct CDR3 sequences, roughly 14% of them singletons; the top ten hold 6.5% to 8.5%. Sequenced material: PBMCs from blood, taken 14 to 15 days before vaccination. All receptors come from a man aged 45-65 years who received an inactivated influenza vaccine. The CDR3 runs from the conserved cysteine through the conserved F or W. A D gene is named only where the DNA matches it firmly. Size tells how often a clone was seen (once, few, many) or the class of an expanded clone, and some rows leave it out.

J gene,V gene,D gene,clone size,CDR3 DNA,CDR3 protein
TRBJ2-1,TRBV29-1,TRBD2,many,TGCAGCGTTAACAGCGGGGGGGCAGGCACTGAGCAGTTCTTC,CSVNSGGAGTEQFF
TRBJ2-1,TRBV7-3,NA,few,TGTGCCAGCAGCTTACAACGGGGAAAGTACAATGAGCAGTTCTTC,CASSLQRGKYNEQFF
TRBJ1-2,TRBV6-1,NA,few,TGTGCCAGCAGCTTCGTTGCTCGAGGGGGCTACACCTTC,CASSFVARGGYTF
TRBJ2-7,TRBV27,TRBD1,NA,TGTGCCAGCAGTCCAGGACAGGGCCACGAGCAGTACTTC,CASSPGQGHEQYF
TRBJ2-3,TRBV6-1,TRBD1,NA,TGTGCCAGCAGTCCGACAGGGCCCCAGGCTACGCAGTATTTT,CASSPTGPQATQYF
TRBJ2-2,TRBV12-3/TRBV12-4,TRBD1,many,TGTGCCAGCAGCTGGGACAGGGACACCGGGGAGCTGTTTTTT,CASSWDRDTGELFF
TRBJ2-1,TRBV12-3/TRBV12-4,TRBD2,few,TGTGCCAGCAGTTTAAAGGGAGGGCCGGCTGAGCAGTTCTTC,CASSLKGGPAEQFF
TRBJ1-2,TRBV20-1,NA,many,TGCAGTGCTGTCCGGGAGAGGGGCAGGGGCTACACCTTC,CSAVRERGRGYTF
TRBJ2-1,TRBV20-1,TRBD2,many,TGCAGTGCCCCCAGGGCGGGAGAAGGGTCAGGGGAGCAGTTCTTC,CSAPRAGEGSGEQFF
TRBJ1-2,TRBV2,TRBD1,few,TGTGCCAGCAGTGAGGGAACAGGGGGGAACTATGGCTACACCTTC,CASSEGTGGNYGYTF
TRBJ1-2,TRBV5-1,TRBD1,many,TGCGCCAGCAGCCGCGGGGACAGGGCTATCTACGGCTATGGCTACACCTTC,CASSRGDRAIYGYGYTF
TRBJ2-1,TRBV29-1,NA,few,TGCAGCGTTGTTCGCAGGGGAATTCATGAGCAGTTCTTC,CSVVRRGIHEQFF
TRBJ2-1,TRBV12-3/TRBV12-4,NA,NA,TGTGCCAGCTGGGGGGAAAACAATGAGCAGTTCTTC,CASWGENNEQFF
TRBJ2-3,TRBV30,NA,many,TGTGCCTGGAGTGTACGGTGGGGATTCTCAGATACGCAGTATTTT,CAWSVRWGFSDTQYF
TRBJ2-7,TRBV7-2,TRBD1,NA,TGCGCCAGCAGCCCTGACAGGGGCTCCTACGAGCAGTACTTC,CASSPDRGSYEQYF
TRBJ2-7,TRBV10-1,NA,NA,TGCGCCAGCAGTGTCGGAGGGTCGGGCGAGCAGTACTTC,CASSVGGSGEQYF
TRBJ1-6,TRBV12-3/TRBV12-4,NA,many,TGTGCCAGCAGTTTACAGGGCCTTGATTCACCCCTCCACTTT,CASSLQGLDSPLHF
TRBJ2-2,TRBV28,NA,few,TGTGCCAGCGCCCCTCTTTACACCGGGGAGCTGTTTTTT,CASAPLYTGELFF
TRBJ2-1,TRBV29-1,TRBD1,many,TGCAGCGGCCGGGACAGAGCAAGTAATGAGCAGTTCTTC,CSGRDRASNEQFF
TRBJ2-7,TRBV15,NA,few,TGTGCCACCAGCAGAGATGTGGTGGGGAGAAGGGACGAGCAGTACTTC,CATSRDVVGRRDEQYF
TRBJ1-4,TRBV3-1,NA,few,TGTGCCAGCAGCCACAGACTTGCAACTAATGAAAAACTGTTTTTT,CASSHRLATNEKLFF
TRBJ1-1,TRBV2,NA,NA,TGTGCCAGCCAAGGGGGTATTGGTCCCATACGGACTGAAGCTTTCTTT,CASQGGIGPIRTEAFF
TRBJ2-7,TRBV6-2/TRBV6-3,TRBD1,few,TGTGCCAGCAGTGGTACAGGGGTTTTGCCCTACGAGCAGTACTTC,CASSGTGVLPYEQYF
TRBJ1-4,TRBV28,TRBD1,NA,TGTGCCAGCAGTTATAGGACAGGGGGCTTTGAAAAACTGTTTTTT,CASSYRTGGFEKLFF